The source of this TCR beta chain is a study of CD8 T cells in ankylosing spondylitis (dated by TCRdb to about 2017). In terms of the full investigation: The study set out to find disease-linked TCR variants by profiling T cell receptor beta repertoires in ankylosing spondylitis patients and healthy donors. Peripheral blood samples were taken, and synovial fluid was additionally collected from ankylosing spondylitis patients. The whole study cohort included roughly 110 healthy donors and some 27 ankylosing spondylitis patients. The research as a whole found: The disease-linked clones were reported to be significantly enriched in matched synovial fluid samples from ankylosing spondylitis patients. Some motif variants were previously reported in synovial fluid and blood of reactive arthritis patients, suggesting common disease-initiation mechanisms. In peripheral blood, the disease-linked clones were found at relatively low frequencies and had a CD8+ phenotype. Blood from ankylosing spondylitis patients appeared to be characterized by a TCR beta motif composed of about eight highly homologous amino acid variants.

From a lookup of the germline V gene, CDR1 and CDR2 are KGHSH and LQKENI. The CDR3, from cysteine to phenylalanine, totals 15 residues. Of the read, only the CDR3 DNA is kept; its 45 bases are in frame from base 1. V lost 3 bases and J lost 4 bases; the stretch between them is 12 bases long. Sequencing used an Illumina HiSeq 2500. Quantitative 5'-RACE with molecular barcodes was used to prepare TCR beta libraries. For the original study's pipeline: Disease-linked TCR variants were identified with a new computational method built on a probabilistic model of VDJ rearrangement. The raw public data were reprocessed by TCRdb itself: fastp quality trimming at Q25, MiXCR clonotype calling, in-frame beta chains only. Every entry covers one CDR3 protein and lists the most common genes and DNA from its rows. TCRdb assigned the V and J calls; the authors' analysis was not used. The sample data list 130,000 or so distinct CDR3 sequences, and over 6% of these were observed just once. The ten top clones hold 12% of the sample.

In this sample, this clonotype turned up a few times. The antigen this receptor binds is unknown. Within one base of it there is no much larger clone, and no base qualities were kept. Rearrangement joined TRBV18 to TRBJ2-2, with no D gene named confidently. Sequenced sample: blood, either unsorted or a sorted T cell fraction (not recorded which). This receptor was obtained from a male donor with ankylosing spondylitis or in good health (not recorded which). The CDR3 reads CASSPREASTGELFF. The DNA sequence is TGTGCCAGCTCACCTAGGGAAGCATCCACCGGGGAGCTGTTTTTT.